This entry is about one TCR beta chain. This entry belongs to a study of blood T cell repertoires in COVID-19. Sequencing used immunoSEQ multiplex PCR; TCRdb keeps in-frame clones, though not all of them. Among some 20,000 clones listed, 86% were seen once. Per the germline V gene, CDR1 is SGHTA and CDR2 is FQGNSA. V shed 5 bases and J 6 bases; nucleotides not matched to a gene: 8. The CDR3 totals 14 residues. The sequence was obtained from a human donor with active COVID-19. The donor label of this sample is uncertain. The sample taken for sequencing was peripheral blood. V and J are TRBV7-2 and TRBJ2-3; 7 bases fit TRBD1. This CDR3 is CASSQQGLGDTQYF. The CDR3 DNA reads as TGTGCCAGCAGCCAACAGGGGCTGGGGGATACGCAGTATTTT. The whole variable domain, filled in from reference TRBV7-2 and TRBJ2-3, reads GAGVSQSPSNKVTEKGKDVELRCDPISGHTALYWYRQSLGQGLEFLIYFQGNSAPDKSGLPSDRFSAERTGGSVSTLTIQRTQQEDSAVYLCASSQQGLGDTQYFGPGTRLTVL.